This TCR beta chain was sequenced for a study of CD8+ T cells in alopecia areata. Separation of pooled cutaneous lymph node cells was by sorting with CD4, CD8alpha, NKG2D, NKG2ACE and other markers. Per germline, CDR1 NNHDY and CDR2 SYVADS. The CDR3 runs to 15 residues. J lost 1 base, V lost 3 bases, and 2 bases had no gene match. RNA extraction was followed by reverse transcription into cDNA, which acted as the sequencing template. Some clones are missing from TCRdb's copy, which holds only in-frame ones; the method was immunoSEQ multiplex PCR. The data show 200,000 to 300,000 clones, with none appearing a single time. This clone occurred a few times. Being one base from a much bigger clone, this may be a read error. The genes and germline here are from mouse. The CDR3 is cut off 4 residues early in the read; its end comes from the germline J gene.

The TCR sequence derives from a C3H/HeJ mouse with alopecia areata. Strain MHC haplotype: H2-k. The J gene is TRBJ2-5, the V gene TRBV13-3; 10 nucleotides align to TRBD2. The specimen was CD4+ T cells sorted from a lymph node. The CDR3 loop is CASSGTGGDQDTQYF. The part of the CDR3 DNA that was read is TGTGCCAGCAGTGGGACTGGGGGAGACCAAGAC.